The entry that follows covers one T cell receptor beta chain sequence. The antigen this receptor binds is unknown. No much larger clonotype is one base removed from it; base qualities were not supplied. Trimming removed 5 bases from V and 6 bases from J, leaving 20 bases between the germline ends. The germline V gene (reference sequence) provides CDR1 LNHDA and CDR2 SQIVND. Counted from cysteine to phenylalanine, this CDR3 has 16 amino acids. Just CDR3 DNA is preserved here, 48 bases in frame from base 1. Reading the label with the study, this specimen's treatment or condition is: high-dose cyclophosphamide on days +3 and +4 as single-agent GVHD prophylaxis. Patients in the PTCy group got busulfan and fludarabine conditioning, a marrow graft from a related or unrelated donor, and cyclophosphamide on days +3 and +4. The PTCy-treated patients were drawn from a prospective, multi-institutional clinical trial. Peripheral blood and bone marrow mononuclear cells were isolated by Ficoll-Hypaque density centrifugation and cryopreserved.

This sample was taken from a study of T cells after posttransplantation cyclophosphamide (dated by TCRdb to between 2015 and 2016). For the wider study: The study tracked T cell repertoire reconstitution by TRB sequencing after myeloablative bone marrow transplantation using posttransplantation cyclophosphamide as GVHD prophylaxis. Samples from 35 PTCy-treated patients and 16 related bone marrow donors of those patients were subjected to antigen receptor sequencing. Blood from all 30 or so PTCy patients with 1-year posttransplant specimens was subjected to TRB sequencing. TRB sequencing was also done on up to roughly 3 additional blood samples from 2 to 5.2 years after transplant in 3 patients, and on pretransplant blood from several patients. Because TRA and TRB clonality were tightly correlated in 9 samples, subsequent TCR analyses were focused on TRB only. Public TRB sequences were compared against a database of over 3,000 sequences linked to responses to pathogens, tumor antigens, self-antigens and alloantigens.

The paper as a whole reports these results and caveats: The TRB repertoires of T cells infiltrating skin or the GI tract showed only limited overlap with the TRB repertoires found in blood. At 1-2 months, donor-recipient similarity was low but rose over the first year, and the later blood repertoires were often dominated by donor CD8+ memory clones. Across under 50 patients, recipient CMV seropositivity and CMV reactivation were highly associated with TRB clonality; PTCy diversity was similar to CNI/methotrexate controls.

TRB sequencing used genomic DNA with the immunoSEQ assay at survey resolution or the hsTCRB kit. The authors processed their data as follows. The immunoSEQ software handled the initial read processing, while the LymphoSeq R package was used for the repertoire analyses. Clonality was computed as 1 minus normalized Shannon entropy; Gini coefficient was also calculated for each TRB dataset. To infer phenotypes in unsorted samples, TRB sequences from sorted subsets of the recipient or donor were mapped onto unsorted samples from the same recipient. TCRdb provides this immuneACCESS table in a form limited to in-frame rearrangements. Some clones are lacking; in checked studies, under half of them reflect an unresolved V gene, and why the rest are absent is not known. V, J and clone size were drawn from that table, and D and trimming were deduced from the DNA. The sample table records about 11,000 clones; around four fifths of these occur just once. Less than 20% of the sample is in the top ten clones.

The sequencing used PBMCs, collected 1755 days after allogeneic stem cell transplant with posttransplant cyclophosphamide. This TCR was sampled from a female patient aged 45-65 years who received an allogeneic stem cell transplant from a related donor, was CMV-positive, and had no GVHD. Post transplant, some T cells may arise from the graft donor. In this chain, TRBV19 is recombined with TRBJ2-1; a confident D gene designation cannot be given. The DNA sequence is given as TGTGCCAGTAGTTTTTTCTCGAGGTCTTGGGTCAATGAGCAGTTCTTC. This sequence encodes CASSFFSRSWVNEQFF.